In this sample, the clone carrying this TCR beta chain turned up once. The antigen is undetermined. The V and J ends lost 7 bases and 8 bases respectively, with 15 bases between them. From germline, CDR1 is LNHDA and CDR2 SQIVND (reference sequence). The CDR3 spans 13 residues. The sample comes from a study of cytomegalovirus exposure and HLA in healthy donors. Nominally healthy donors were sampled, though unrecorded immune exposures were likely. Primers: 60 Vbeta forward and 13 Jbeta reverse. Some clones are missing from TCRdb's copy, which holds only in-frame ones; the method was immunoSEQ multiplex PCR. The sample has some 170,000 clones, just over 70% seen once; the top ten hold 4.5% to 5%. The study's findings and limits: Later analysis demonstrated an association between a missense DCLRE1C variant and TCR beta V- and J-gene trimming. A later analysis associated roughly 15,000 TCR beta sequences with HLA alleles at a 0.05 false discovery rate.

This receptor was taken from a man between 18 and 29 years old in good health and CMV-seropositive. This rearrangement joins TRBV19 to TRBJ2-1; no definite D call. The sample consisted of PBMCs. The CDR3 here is CASKEDSFHEQFF. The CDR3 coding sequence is TGTGCCAGTAAAGAAGACTCATTCCATGAGCAGTTCTTC.